These 8 T cell receptor beta chains were all obtained from the same sample, sequenced in a study of shared clonotypes between healthy human individuals. The table came from immunoSEQ multiplex PCR; TCRdb's copy has only in-frame clones and leaves some out. The sample has 300,000 to 400,000 clones; more than 60% are singletons. The sequencing sample was made of memory CD4+ T cells sorted from blood. Specified subset: CD45RA-negative fraction. The source of these receptors is a man aged 25-45 years in good health.

The rearrangement uses TRBV6-5 and TRBJ2-7; TRBD1 aligns across 7 bases. CDR1 is MNHEY, CDR2 SVGAGI, per germline. The V gene end was trimmed by 0 bases and the J gene end by 2 bases; junction bases not matched to a gene: 7. The CDR3 totals 16 residues. The CDR3 region is CASSYSDREGTYEQYF. The CDR3 nucleotides are TGTGCCAGCAGTTACTCCGACAGGGAAGGAACCTACGAGCAGTACTTC.

The V and J genes are TRBV7-3 and TRBJ1-5; D unresolved. The CDR3 has 13 amino acids. Deletions cut 0 bases from V and 4 bases from J, with 4 bases between. Germline V lookup: CDR1 SGHTA, CDR2 FQGTGA. This CDR3 reads CASSLTANQPQHF. CDR3 coding DNA: TGTGCCAGCAGCTTAACGGCTAATCAGCCCCAGCATTTT.

In this sample, this clone turned up many times. Other DNA sequences in the sample encode the same CDR3. The chain carries TRBV28 and TRBJ1-3, with D possibly matching TRBD1 (6 bases). This CDR3 contains 14 residues. V was pared by 6 bases and J by 2 bases, with 11 bases between. CDR1 and CDR2 from the germline V gene are MDHEN and SYDVKM. The CDR3 here is CASSFYRAGNTIYF. DNA for the CDR3: TGTGCCAGCAGCTTTTACAGGGCTGGAAACACCATATATTTT.

The chain uses TRBV10-3 and TRBJ2-2; 8 bases line up with TRBD1. With 5 bases clipped from V and 6 bases from J, the junction kept 8 bases outside the gene matches. The CDR3 extends over 15 amino acids. Looked up from germline, CDR1 is ENHRY and CDR2 is SYGVKD. The CDR3, as DNA: TGTGCCATCAGTCCTCAGGGGGCGTCGTCCGGGGAGCTGTTTTTT. This codes for CAISPQGASSGELFF.

The V gene is TRBV5-4, the J gene TRBJ2-7; 9 bases fit TRBD1. Germline V gene lookup returns CDR1 SGHNT and CDR2 YYREEE (reference sequence). The ends lost 1 base at V and 1 base at J; junction bases unmatched: 6. CDR3 length: 16 amino acids. In DNA form, the CDR3 reads TGTGCCAGCAGCTTGCTATCCGGGACAGGGTCCTACGAGCAGTACTTC. Encoded protein: CASSLLSGTGSYEQYF.

The chain employs TRBV25-1 and TRBJ2-6; D is undetermined. CDR1 and CDR2 (germline): MGHDK, SYGVNS. The CDR3 has 13 residues. Trimming stripped 5 bases from V and 4 bases from J, with 6 bases between. The CDR3 coding sequence is TGTGCCAGCAGTCTCTGGGGGGCCAACGTCCTGACTTTC. This encodes CASSLWGANVLTF.

This clone was counted a few times. The chain carries TRBV30 and TRBJ2-2; tentatively, D is TRBD1 or TRBD2 (5 bases each). From germline, CDR1 is GTSNPN and CDR2 SVGIG (reference sequence). V lost 0 bases and J lost 5, with 7 bases in between. The CDR3 is made up of 13 amino acids. The CDR3 DNA reads TGTGCCTGGAGTGTTTGGGGGACCGGGGAGCTGTTTTTT. Translation gives CAWSVWGTGELFF.

This sequence joins TRBV28 and TRBJ2-1; maybe TRBD2 (6 bases). CDR1 and CDR2 from the germline V gene are MDHEN and SYDVKM. CDR3 size: 19 residues. Trimming pared 2 bases from V and 4 bases from J, leaving 24 bases between. CDR3 loop: CASSLRGGTLAIGYNEQFF. The CDR3 bases are TGTGCCAGCAGTTTACGTGGGGGGACTCTAGCAATCGGGTACAATGAGCAGTTCTTC.